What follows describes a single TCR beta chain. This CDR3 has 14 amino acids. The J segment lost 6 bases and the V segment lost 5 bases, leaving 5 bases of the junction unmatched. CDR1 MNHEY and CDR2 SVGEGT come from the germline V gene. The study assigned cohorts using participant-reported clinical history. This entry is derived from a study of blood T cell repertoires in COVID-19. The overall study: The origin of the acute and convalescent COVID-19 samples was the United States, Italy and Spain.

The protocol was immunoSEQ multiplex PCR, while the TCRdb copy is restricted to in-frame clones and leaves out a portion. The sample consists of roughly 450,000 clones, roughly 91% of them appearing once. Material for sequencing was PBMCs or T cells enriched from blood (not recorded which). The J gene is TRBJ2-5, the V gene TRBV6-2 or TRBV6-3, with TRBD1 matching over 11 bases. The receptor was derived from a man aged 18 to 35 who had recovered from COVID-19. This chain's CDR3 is CASSKGQGVKTQYF. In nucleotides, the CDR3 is TGTGCCAGCAGTAAGGGACAGGGGGTGAAGACCCAGTACTTC.